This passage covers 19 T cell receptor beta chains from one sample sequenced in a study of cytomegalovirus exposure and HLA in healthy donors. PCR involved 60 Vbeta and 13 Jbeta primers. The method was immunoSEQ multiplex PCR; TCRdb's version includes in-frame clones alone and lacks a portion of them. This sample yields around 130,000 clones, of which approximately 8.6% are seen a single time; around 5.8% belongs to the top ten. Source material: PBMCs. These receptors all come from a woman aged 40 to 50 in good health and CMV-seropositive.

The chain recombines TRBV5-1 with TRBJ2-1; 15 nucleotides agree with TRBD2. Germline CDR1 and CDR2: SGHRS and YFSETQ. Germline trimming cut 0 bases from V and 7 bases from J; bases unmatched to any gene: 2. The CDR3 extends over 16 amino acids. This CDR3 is CASSLEGTSGGNEQFF. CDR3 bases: TGCGCCAGCAGCTTGGAGGGGACTAGCGGGGGGAATGAGCAGTTCTTC.

The CDR3 loop is CASSLAGTEAFF. The CDR3 DNA reads as TGTGCCAGCAGCTTGGCGGGGACTGAAGCTTTCTTT. The chain couples TRBV7-9 to TRBJ1-1; D not resolved. The CDR3 has 12 residues. CDR1 is SEHNR, CDR2 FQNEAQ, per germline (reference sequence). Trimming removed 3 bases at V and 5 bases at J, with 7 bases between.

CDR3 loop: CASSLGQMNTEAFF. In DNA, the CDR3 is TGCGCCAGCAGCTTGGGACAGATGAACACTGAAGCTTTCTTT. This chain joins TRBV5-1 and TRBJ1-1; tentative D call: TRBD1 (5 bases). Between the trimmed V and J ends, which lost 0 bases and 0 bases, there was a span of 6 bases. This CDR3 has 14 residues. The germline CDR1 and CDR2 sequences are SGHRS and YFSETQ.

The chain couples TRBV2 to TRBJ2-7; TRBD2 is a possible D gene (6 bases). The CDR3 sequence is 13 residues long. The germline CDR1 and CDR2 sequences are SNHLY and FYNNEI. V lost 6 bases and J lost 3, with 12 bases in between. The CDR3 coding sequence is TGTGCCAGCAGGCAGGGAGGTGTCTACGAGCAGTACTTC. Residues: CASRQGGVYEQYF.

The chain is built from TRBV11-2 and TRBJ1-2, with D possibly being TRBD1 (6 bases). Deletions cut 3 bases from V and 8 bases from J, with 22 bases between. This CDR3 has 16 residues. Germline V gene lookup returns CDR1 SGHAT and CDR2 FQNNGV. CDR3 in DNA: TGTGCCAGCAGCTTGTCACGAATCGGGGGGCTGGGAGGCTACACCTTC. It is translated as CASSLSRIGGLGGYTF.

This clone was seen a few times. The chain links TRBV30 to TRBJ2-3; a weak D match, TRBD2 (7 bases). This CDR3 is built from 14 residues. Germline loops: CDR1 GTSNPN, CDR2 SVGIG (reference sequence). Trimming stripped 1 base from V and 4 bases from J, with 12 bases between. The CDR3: CAWSGGGGSDTQYF. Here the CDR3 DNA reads TGTGCCTGGAGTGGGGGGGGCGGGTCAGATACGCAGTATTTT.

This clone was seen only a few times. Here the CDR3 DNA reads TGTGCCTGGAGTGCCGGGACTAGCGGGGGAAGGGAGCAGTTCTTC. Translating it yields CAWSAGTSGGREQFF. The V gene is TRBV30, the J gene TRBJ2-1; 14 bases match TRBD2. Germline lookup yields CDR1 GTSNPN and CDR2 SVGIG (reference sequence). The CDR3 has 15 residues. Losses at the gene ends were 1 base for V and 10 bases for J; bases not matched to a gene: 6.

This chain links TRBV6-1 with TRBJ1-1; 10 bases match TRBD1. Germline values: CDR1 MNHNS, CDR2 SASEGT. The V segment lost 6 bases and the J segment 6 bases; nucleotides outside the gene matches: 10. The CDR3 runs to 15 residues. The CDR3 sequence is CASRRTGGEGAEAFF. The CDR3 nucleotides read TGTGCCAGCAGGAGGACAGGGGGGGAGGGGGCTGAAGCTTTCTTT.

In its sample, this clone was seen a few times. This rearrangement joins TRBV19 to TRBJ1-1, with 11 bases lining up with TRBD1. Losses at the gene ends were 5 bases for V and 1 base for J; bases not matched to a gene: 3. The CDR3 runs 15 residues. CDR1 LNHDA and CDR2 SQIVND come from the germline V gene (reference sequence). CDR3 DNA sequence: TGTGCCAGTAGTGTGGACAGGGGGCCGAACACTGAAGCTTTCTTT. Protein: CASSVDRGPNTEAFF.

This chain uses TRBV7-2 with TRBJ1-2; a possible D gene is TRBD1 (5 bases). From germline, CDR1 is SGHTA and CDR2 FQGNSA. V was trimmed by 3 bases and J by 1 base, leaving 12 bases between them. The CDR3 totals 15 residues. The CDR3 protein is CASSLAGNFNYGYTF. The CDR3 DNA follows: TGTGCCAGCAGCTTGGCAGGGAATTTTAACTATGGCTACACCTTC.

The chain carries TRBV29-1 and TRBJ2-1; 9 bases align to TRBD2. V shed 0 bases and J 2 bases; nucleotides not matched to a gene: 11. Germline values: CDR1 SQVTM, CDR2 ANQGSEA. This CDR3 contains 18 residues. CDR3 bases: TGCAGCGTTGAAGATAGTAGCGGGGGCACAATCACCTACAATGAGCAGTTCTTC. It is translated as CSVEDSSGGTITYNEQFF.

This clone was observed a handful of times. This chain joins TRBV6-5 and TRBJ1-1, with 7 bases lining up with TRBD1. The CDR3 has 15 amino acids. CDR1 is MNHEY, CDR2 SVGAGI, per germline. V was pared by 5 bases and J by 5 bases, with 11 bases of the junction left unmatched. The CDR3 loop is CASSRQGRGWTEAFF. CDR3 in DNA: TGTGCCAGCAGTCGACAGGGTAGAGGTTGGACTGAAGCTTTCTTT.

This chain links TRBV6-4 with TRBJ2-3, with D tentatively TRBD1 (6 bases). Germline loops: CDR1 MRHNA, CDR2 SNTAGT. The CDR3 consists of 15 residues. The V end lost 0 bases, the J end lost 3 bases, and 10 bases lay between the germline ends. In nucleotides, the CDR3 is TGTGCCAGCAGTGACTCGAAGGGGGAGACAGATACGCAGTATTTT. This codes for CASSDSKGETDTQYF.

The DNA of the CDR3 is TGTGCCAGCAGCTTGCAGGGGGGCAACGAGCAGTACTTC. It encodes CASSLQGGNEQYF. The V call is TRBV5-4, the J call TRBJ2-7, with D possibly being TRBD1 (7 bases). V was cut by 1 base and J by 5 bases, with 10 bases left in between. Germline CDR1 reads SGHNT; CDR2 reads YYREEE (reference sequence). This CDR3 comprises 13 residues.

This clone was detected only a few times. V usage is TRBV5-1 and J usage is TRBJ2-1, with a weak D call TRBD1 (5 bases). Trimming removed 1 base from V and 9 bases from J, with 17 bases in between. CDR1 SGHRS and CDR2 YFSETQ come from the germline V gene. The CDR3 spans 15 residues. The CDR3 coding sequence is TGCGCCAGCAGCTTGTACCAGGGTTTATTTGGTGAGCAGTTCTTC. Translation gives CASSLYQGLFGEQFF.

CDR3 protein: CASSPISGTDTQYF. The CDR3 DNA reads as TGTGCCAGCTCACCAATAAGCGGCACAGATACGCAGTATTTT. This chain uses TRBV18 with TRBJ2-3; D unclear. Trimming pared 2 bases from V and 1 base from J, leaving 7 bases between. From germline, CDR1 is KGHSH and CDR2 LQKENI. The CDR3 totals 14 residues.

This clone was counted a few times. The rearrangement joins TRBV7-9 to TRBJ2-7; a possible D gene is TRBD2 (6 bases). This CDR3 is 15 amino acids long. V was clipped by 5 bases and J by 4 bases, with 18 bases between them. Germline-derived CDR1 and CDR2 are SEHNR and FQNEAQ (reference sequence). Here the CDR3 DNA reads TGTGCCAGCAGCGGGGGGACGGATGGAACATACGAGCAGTACTTC. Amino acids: CASSGGTDGTYEQYF.

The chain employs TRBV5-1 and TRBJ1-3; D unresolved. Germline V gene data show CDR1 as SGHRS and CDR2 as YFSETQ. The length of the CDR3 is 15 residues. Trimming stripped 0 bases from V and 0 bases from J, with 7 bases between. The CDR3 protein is CASSLDGDSGNTIYF. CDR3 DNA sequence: TGCGCCAGCAGCTTGGACGGTGACTCTGGAAACACCATATATTTT.

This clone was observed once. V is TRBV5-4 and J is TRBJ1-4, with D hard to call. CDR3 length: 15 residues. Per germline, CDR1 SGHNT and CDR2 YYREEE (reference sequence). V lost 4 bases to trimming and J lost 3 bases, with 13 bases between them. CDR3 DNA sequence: TGTGCCAGCAGCCCAACCCAGGTTCCTAATGAAAAACTGTTTTTT. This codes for CASSPTQVPNEKLFF. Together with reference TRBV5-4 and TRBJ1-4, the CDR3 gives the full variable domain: ETGVTQSPTHLIKTRGQQVTLRCSSQSGHNTVSWYQQALGQGPQFIFQYYREEENGRGNFPPRFSGLQFPNYSSELNVNALELDDSALYLCASSPTQVPNEKLFFGSGTQLSVL.